The 8 T cell receptor beta chains given below trace back to one sample, sequenced in a study of human T cells and chemical hapten exposure. TCRdb independently ran MiXCR on the RACE reads; one entry per CDR3 protein. The sample carries tens of thousands of distinct CDR3 sequences, 9.9% recorded once. Time point noted: patch test 2, 6 weeks after DPC sensitization. Treatment reported: therapeutic diphenylcyclopropenone sensitization with weekly scalp DPC. The starting material was whole blood, obtained in connection with sensitization to the hapten diphenylcyclopropenone (DPC). The receptors derive from a woman in her fifties or sixties with alopecia areata. Some clones in this sample may be carry-over from other donors' samples.

This clonotype showed up just a few times. CDR3 nucleotide sequence: TGCGCCAGCAGCCAAGAGGGAAGAATGGGGGTTCCCCAAAATTCACCCCTCCACTTT. Encoded protein: CASSQEGRMGVPQNSPLHF. J is TRBJ1-6 and V is TRBV4-1; possibly TRBD1 for D (5 bases). Trimming shortened V by 0 bases and J by 7 bases, and 22 bases separated the two germline ends. The germline V gene encodes CDR1 MGHRA and CDR2 YSYEKL. This CDR3 contains 19 residues.

The table lists this clonotype with a few counts. The rearrangement joins TRBV6-2 or TRBV6-3 to TRBJ2-2; D is unresolved. V was clipped by 2 bases and J by 0 bases, with 10 bases between them. The CDR3 consists of 16 residues. Germline assignment: CDR1 MNHEY and CDR2 SVGEGT. Here the CDR3 reads CASSYPPGPNTGELFF. CDR3 sequence (DNA): TGTGCCAGCAGTTACCCCCCAGGACCGAACACCGGGGAGCTGTTTTTT.

The chain joins TRBV20-1 to TRBJ2-1; 10 bases line up with TRBD2. CDR3 length equals 14 residues. Germline CDR1 is DFQATT and CDR2 is SNEGSKA (reference sequence). With 4 bases clipped from V and 2 bases from J, the junction kept 2 bases outside the gene matches. The DNA for the CDR3 is TGCAGTGCTAATAGCGGGGGGACCTACAATGAGCAGTTCTTC. It is translated as CSANSGGTYNEQFF.

This clonotype was observed at least ten times. V is TRBV24-1 and J is TRBJ2-2; 8 nucleotides agree with TRBD1. After removal of 5 bases from V and 1 base from J, the junction contained 2 bases not matched to a gene. The CDR3 is 15 amino acids. Germline CDR1 and CDR2: KGHDR and SFDVKD. The CDR3 here is CATSGDRGNTGELFF. Written as DNA, the CDR3 is TGTGCCACCAGTGGTGACAGGGGGAACACCGGGGAGCTGTTTTTT.

The chain uses TRBV3-1 and TRBJ2-5; D is perhaps TRBD1 or TRBD2 (5 bases each). There are 13 residues in the CDR3. V lost 5 bases and J lost 4, with 11 bases in between. CDR1 LGHDT and CDR2 YNNKEL come from the germline V gene (reference sequence). CDR3 in DNA: TGTGCCAGCAGCATTGGGACCGGAGAGACCCAGTACTTC. Protein sequence: CASSIGTGETQYF.

The chain carries TRBV5-4 and TRBJ1-6; D remains unclear. The ends were cut back, 1 base at V and 8 bases at J, with 7 bases in the middle. Germline V gene data show CDR1 as SGHNT and CDR2 as YYREEE (reference sequence). The CDR3 totals 13 residues. The CDR3 DNA reads as TGTGCCAGCAGCTTGAGTGCGGATTCACCCCTCCACTTT. Protein sequence: CASSLSADSPLHF.

The chain joins TRBV29-1 to TRBJ1-4; possibly TRBD1 for D (5 bases). Germline values: CDR1 SQVTM, CDR2 ANQGSEA. The CDR3 runs 16 residues. With 7 bases removed from V and 3 bases from J, the gap between germline ends came to 21 bases. The chain's CDR3 is CSATGPPGTANEKLFF. CDR3 coding DNA: TGCAGCGCGACGGGGCCCCCCGGGACTGCTAATGAAAAACTGTTTTTT.

The rearrangement links TRBV6-5 to TRBJ1-4; tentative D call: TRBD1 (5 bases). CDR1 is MNHEY and CDR2 is SVGAGI in the germline V gene. The V gene lost 2 bases and the J gene lost 4 bases, with 14 bases spanning the gap. This CDR3 contains 16 residues. CDR3 nucleotides: TGTGCCAGCAGTTACGGTTCAGGACATCGTAATGAAAAACTGTTTTTT. Its translation: CASSYGSGHRNEKLFF.